These 28 T cell receptor beta chains were sequenced from one sample in a study of human T cells and chemical hapten exposure. TCRdb processed the RACE reads anew with MiXCR; each CDR3 protein has one entry. The table lists some 340,000 distinct CDR3 sequences, around 7% of them singletons, with about 8% in the top ten. Time point described: patch test 1, 2 weeks after DPC sensitization. Treatment noted: therapeutic diphenylcyclopropenone sensitization with weekly scalp DPC. This specimen consisted of whole blood, obtained in connection with sensitization to the hapten diphenylcyclopropenone (DPC). The receptors here all came from a woman younger than 35 with alopecia areata. Some clones in this sample may be carry-over from other donors' samples.

The V gene is TRBV20-1, the J gene TRBJ1-5; D unresolved. Trimming removed 3 bases from V and 0 bases from J, with 15 bases in between. Germline CDR1 reads DFQATT; CDR2 reads SNEGSKA (reference sequence). The CDR3 contains 16 residues. CDR3 region: CSASRAGALSNQPQHF. CDR3 sequence (DNA): TGCAGTGCTAGCCGGGCGGGCGCCCTTAGCAATCAGCCCCAGCATTTT.

The chain combines TRBV3-1 with TRBJ2-7; tentative D call: TRBD2 (6 bases). The CDR3 totals 13 residues. Germline V gene lookup returns CDR1 LGHDT and CDR2 YNNKEL (reference sequence). Trimming took 3 bases from V and 4 from J, leaving 10 bases between them. The CDR3 here is CASSQRRAYEQYF. The DNA of the CDR3 is TGTGCCAGCAGCCAGAGGAGGGCATACGAGCAGTACTTC.

This clonotype was found a few times. The rearrangement uses TRBV2 and TRBJ2-1; TRBD2 is a possible D gene (6 bases). Germline V gene sequence: CDR1 SNHLY, CDR2 FYNNEI. The CDR3 runs 12 residues. V was trimmed by 9 bases and J by 10 bases, leaving 16 bases between them. The CDR3 DNA is TGTGCCAGTCCTGGAGGGAGCAACGAGCAGTTCTTC. Translated: CASPGGSNEQFF. Using reference TRBV2 and TRBJ2-1 for the parts outside the CDR3, the full variable domain is EPEVTQTPSHQVTQMGQEVILRCVPISNHLYFYWYRQILGQKVEFLVSFYNNEISEKSEIFDDQFSVERPDGSNFTLKIRSTKLEDSAMYFCASPGGSNEQFFGPGTRLTVL.

The table lists this clonotype with a few counts. This chain connects TRBV7-6 to TRBJ2-3; 12 bases line up with TRBD2. J lost 5 bases, V lost 6 bases, and 6 bases had no gene match. Germline V CDR1 and CDR2: SGHVS, FNYEAQ. The CDR3 has 15 amino acids. CDR3 bases: TGTGCCAGCAGACAGACTAGCGGGGGAGGAGATACGCAGTATTTT. Translation: CASRQTSGGGDTQYF.

V and J are TRBV5-1 and TRBJ1-1; 7 bases map to TRBD1. The V and J ends lost 0 bases and 0 bases, in that order; junction bases with no gene match: 11. Looked up from germline, CDR1 is SGHRS and CDR2 is YFSETQ. The CDR3 covers 18 residues. For the CDR3, the DNA is TGCGCCAGCAGCTTGGCACGGCAGGGGGATTATATGAACACTGAAGCTTTCTTT. It translates to CASSLARQGDYMNTEAFF.

In its sample, this clonotype was seen many times. The V and J genes are TRBV18 and TRBJ2-1; D is possibly TRBD2 (5 bases). Germline lookup yields CDR1 KGHSH and CDR2 LQKENI. V was shortened by 3 bases and J by 10 bases, with 13 bases between the two germline ends. This CDR3 has 13 residues. The CDR3 DNA reads TGTGCCAGCTCACCGCCCTCGACTAACGAGCAGTTCTTC. This codes for CASSPPSTNEQFF.

The CDR3 DNA sequence: TGTGCCAGCAGCTTGGGGACAGGGGAAGTGGAAGCTTTCTTT. It yields the protein CASSLGTGEVEAFF. J is TRBJ1-1 and V is TRBV7-2, with TRBD1 identical over 10 bases. Germline V CDR1 and CDR2: SGHTA, FQGNSA. The CDR3 extends over 14 amino acids. J was trimmed by 8 bases and V by 3 bases; bases with no gene match: 6.

The rearrangement joins TRBV5-6 to TRBJ1-5, with unresolved D. The V end lost 1 base, the J end lost 7 bases, and 6 bases lay between the germline ends. From germline, CDR1 is SGHDT and CDR2 YYEEEE. This CDR3 contains 12 residues. As DNA, the CDR3 is TGTGCCAGCAGCTTGTACGGCCAGCCCCAGCATTTT. Its protein product is CASSLYGQPQHF.

This clonotype has ten or more counts. This sequence joins TRBV6-6 and TRBJ2-7, with D perhaps matching TRBD1 (6 bases). The germline V gene has CDR1 MNHNY and CDR2 SVGAGI (reference sequence). V lost 8 bases, J lost 6 bases, and 17 bases lay in between. The CDR3 is 13 residues long. This CDR3 reads CASVDRFGSEQYF. The CDR3 DNA reads TGTGCCAGCGTTGACAGGTTTGGCAGCGAGCAGTACTTC.

This clonotype was counted many times. This rearrangement joins TRBV7-6 to TRBJ2-3; the D call may be TRBD1 or TRBD2 (5 bases each). Deletions cut 5 bases from V and 1 base from J, with 13 bases between. The CDR3 totals 15 residues. CDR1 is SGHVS and CDR2 is FNYEAQ in the germline V gene. CDR3 coding DNA: TGTGCCAGCAGCAACGAGGGGACGGGCACAGATACGCAGTATTTT. This gives the protein CASSNEGTGTDTQYF. Full variable domain (outside the CDR3, taken from reference TRBV7-6 and TRBJ2-3): GAGVSQSPRYKVTKRGQDVALRCDPISGHVSLYWYRQALGQGPEFLTYFNYEAQQDKSGLPNDRFSAERPEGSISTLTIQRTEQRDSAMYRCASSNEGTGTDTQYFGPGTRLTVL.

This clonotype was observed a handful of times. The V and J genes are TRBV7-9 and TRBJ1-6; 7 nucleotides line up with TRBD1. V lost 4 bases to trimming and J lost 5 bases; unmatched junction nucleotides: 5. Germline V gene data show CDR1 as SEHNR and CDR2 as FQNEAQ (reference sequence). CDR3 length equals 15 residues. The CDR3 sequence: CASSWDRPHNSPLHF. The CDR3 DNA reads TGTGCCAGCAGCTGGGACAGACCTCATAATTCACCCCTCCACTTT.

This chain uses TRBV6-2 or TRBV6-3 with TRBJ1-4; 8 positions match TRBD1. V shed 2 bases, J shed 16 bases, and the junction held 18 bases outside the gene matches. There are 16 residues in the CDR3. Per germline, CDR1 MNHEY and CDR2 SVGEGT. CDR3 nucleotides: TGTGCCAGCAGTTACGCGAGCGGGACAGGTGCTTCCCGGGGGTTTTTT. Its translation: CASSYASGTGASRGFF.

This clonotype was seen a handful of times. The CDR3 region is CASSQDIGGGNQPQHF. The DNA for the CDR3 is TGTGCCAGCAGCCAAGATATCGGAGGGGGCAATCAGCCCCAGCATTTT. The gene calls are TRBV4-2 and TRBJ1-5, with D possibly TRBD1 on 5 matching bases. This CDR3 is 16 amino acids long. CDR1 and CDR2 from the germline V gene are LGHNA and YNFKEQ. V was clipped by 0 bases and J by 2 bases, with 11 bases between them.

This clonotype was detected only a few times. The J gene is TRBJ1-1, the V gene TRBV4-2, with 7 bases aligning to TRBD1. There are 15 residues in the CDR3. J gave up 5 bases and V 6 bases, and 12 bases lay outside the gene matches. In germline, CDR1 is LGHNA, CDR2 YNFKEQ. The CDR3 is CASRRTQGEGTEAFF. CDR3 bases: TGTGCCAGCAGGCGTACGCAGGGGGAAGGGACTGAAGCTTTCTTT.

In regard to this clonotype: The junction shows a germline mismatch at one end, possibly a read error. CDR3 amino acids: CASSPGGDTERF. The CDR3, as DNA: TGTGCCAGCAGTCCAGGGGGGGACACTGAGCGCTTC. The chain couples TRBV12-3 or TRBV12-4 to TRBJ2-7; either TRBD1 or TRBD2 may supply D (7 bases each). CDR3 size: 12 residues.

This rearrangement joins TRBV29-1 to TRBJ1-2, with a weak D call TRBD1 (5 bases). Trimming left V 5 bases short and J 8 bases short, with 12 bases between. The length of the CDR3 is 11 residues. Germline CDR1 and CDR2: SQVTM and ANQGSEA. CDR3 residues: CSVRQGVGYTF. The CDR3 region has the DNA TGCAGCGTTCGCCAGGGCGTCGGCTACACCTTC.

The V gene is TRBV20-1, the J gene TRBJ2-1, with TRBD1 identical over 9 bases. The junction had 11 bases not matched to a gene; V was cut back by 6 bases and J by 2 bases. In germline, CDR1 is DFQATT, CDR2 SNEGSKA (reference sequence). The CDR3 runs 16 residues. CDR3 nucleotide sequence: TGCAGTGCCATGAAGCCGGGACAGGGAACCTACAATGAGCAGTTCTTC. Residues: CSAMKPGQGTYNEQFF.

The table lists this clonotype with a few counts. The chain has TRBV28 and TRBJ1-6; D uncertain. The V and J ends lost 2 bases and 6 bases respectively, with 14 bases between them. The CDR3 is made up of 16 amino acids. Germline loops: CDR1 MDHEN, CDR2 SYDVKM. The CDR3 DNA reads TGTGCCAGCAGTTTAAGATTATGGCAGCCTAATTCACCCCTCCACTTT. This codes for CASSLRLWQPNSPLHF.

This clonotype was detected many times. Here the CDR3 DNA reads TGTGCCAGCAGTTCTAGGACGGTCTCTGAAGCTTTCTTT. Residues: CASSSRTVSEAFF. The chain is built from TRBV6-5 and TRBJ1-1; D call uncertain. The CDR3 length is 13 residues. Per the germline V gene, CDR1 is MNHEY and CDR2 is SVGAGI. V lost 4 bases to trimming and J lost 6 bases, with 12 bases between them.

This clonotype occurred a few times. The V gene is TRBV4-3, the J gene TRBJ2-1; a possible D gene is TRBD2 (5 bases). Between the trimmed V and J ends, which lost 5 bases and 0 bases, there was a span of 17 bases. The CDR3 totals 17 residues. Germline CDR1 is LGHNA and CDR2 is YSLEER. In nucleotides, the CDR3 is TGCGCCAGCAGCGTAGTACGCGGGCATCTCTCCTACAATGAGCAGTTCTTC. It translates to CASSVVRGHLSYNEQFF.

This clonotype was seen at least ten times. V and J are TRBV7-2 and TRBJ1-1; no clear D. Germline values: CDR1 SGHTA, CDR2 FQGNSA. Trimming took 0 bases from V and 6 from J, leaving 11 bases between them. This CDR3 comprises 14 residues. CDR3 coding DNA: TGTGCCAGCAGCTTAGCGTCGGGGAGGTCTGAAGCTTTCTTT. Translation gives CASSLASGRSEAFF.

This clonotype was observed many times. Here the CDR3 reads CASSTWTGGDSGANVLTF. The CDR3 DNA is TGTGCCAGCAGCACTTGGACAGGGGGTGACTCTGGGGCCAACGTCCTGACTTTC. The chain is built from TRBV5-4 and TRBJ2-6, with 10 bases aligning to TRBD1. The CDR3 loop spans 18 amino acids. In germline, CDR1 is SGHNT, CDR2 YYREEE (reference sequence). Germline trimming cut 4 bases from V and 0 bases from J; bases unmatched to any gene: 7.

The J gene is TRBJ1-1, the V gene TRBV5-1, with D possibly matching TRBD1 (5 bases). The CDR3 is 15 residues long. Trimming shortened V by 6 bases and J by 1 base, and 16 bases separated the two germline ends. The germline V gene encodes CDR1 SGHRS and CDR2 YFSETQ. In DNA, the CDR3 is TGCGCCAGCACTCCGGGAGCAGGGCGGAACACTGAAGCTTTCTTT. It yields the protein CASTPGAGRNTEAFF.

The chain combines TRBV5-1 with TRBJ2-3; D perhaps matches TRBD2 (6 bases). Germline CDR1 is SGHRS and CDR2 is YFSETQ. The CDR3 runs to 13 residues. Trimming removed 6 bases from V and 6 bases from J, with 14 bases in between. The CDR3 bases are TGCGCCAGCACAGTGGGGGGTACGGATACGCAGTATTTT. It encodes CASTVGGTDTQYF.

This clonotype was picked up a small number of times. This chain uses TRBV4-2 with TRBJ1-6, with D hard to call. The V gene lost 4 bases and the J gene lost 7 bases, with 17 bases spanning the gap. The V gene's germline CDR1 is LGHNA and CDR2 YNFKEQ. The CDR3 loop spans 16 amino acids. CDR3 DNA: TGTGCCAGCAGCCCCAGGAGCAGGCTGGAGAATTCACCCCTCCACTTT. Translation gives CASSPRSRLENSPLHF.

The rearrangement uses TRBV10-3 and TRBJ2-7, with D maybe TRBD1 (6 bases). The ends were cut back, 5 bases at V and 3 bases at J, with 11 bases in the middle. The CDR3 totals 13 residues. Germline CDR1 reads ENHRY; CDR2 reads SYGVKD. The CDR3 region has the DNA TGTGCCATCAGTTCCAGGGGCGACTACGAGCAGTACTTC. This gives the protein CAISSRGDYEQYF.

The V gene is TRBV11-3, the J gene TRBJ2-3; TRBD1 aligns across 7 bases. This CDR3 region has 14 residues. Trimming at V came to 5 bases and at J to 2 bases, leaving 4 bases not matched to a gene. Germline V gives CDR1 SGHNT, CDR2 YENEEA. CDR3 amino acids: CASSHDRDTDTQYF. The CDR3 coding sequence is TGTGCCAGCAGCCACGACAGGGACACAGATACGCAGTATTTT. Looking up the rest from reference TRBV11-3 and TRBJ2-3 gives the full variable domain: EAGVVQSPRYKIIEKKQPVAFWCNPISGHNTLYWYLQNLGQGPELLIRYENEEAVDDSQLPKDRFSAERLKGVDSTLKIQPAELGDSAVYLCASSHDRDTDTQYFGPGTRLTVL.

The CDR3 coding sequence is TGTGCCAGCAGCCCAAACCAGGGGTCGACTGAAGCTTTCTTT. Encoded protein: CASSPNQGSTEAFF. The V call is TRBV7-3, the J call TRBJ1-1, with D maybe TRBD1 (6 bases). Germline-derived CDR1 and CDR2 are SGHTA and FQGTGA. V shed 5 bases and J shed 5 bases, with 15 bases lying between them. CDR3 size: 14 residues.